One T cell receptor beta chain is described in this entry. Its antigen is not yet known. Per-base quality was not reported, and no clone a single base away is much larger than it. This specimen belongs to a study of blood T cell repertoires in COVID-19 (dated by TCRdb to 2020 to 2021). Broadly, across the study: The collaborator samples originated in the United States, Italy and Spain and spanned the acute and convalescent phases of COVID-19. Where available, HLA class I and class II types were obtained from metadata supplied by the sample provider rather than from assay-based typing. Samples came from the ongoing ImmuneRACE study (first 160 participants) plus 1,254 subjects from 6 global collaborators. The sample metadata nearly always contained a de-identified subject ID, COVID-19 status, age in years and sex. The prospective study material was composed of cDNA or gDNA derived from T cells, B-cell-depleted T cells, or PBMCs. Deeply sampled blood TCRbeta repertoires from subjects exposed to, actively infected with, or recovered from COVID-19 were included in the dataset. The repertoires were released in a freely available public database intended as a resource for research on the immune response to SARS-CoV-2. General findings and caveats noted by the study authors: How much clinical and demographic metadata was included differed by source and by participant, and the metadata was provided uncurated.

The immunoSEQ Assay, a bias-controlled multiplex PCR, was used to amplify TCRbeta CDR3 regions from genomic DNA. As for the authors' bioinformatics: Within the assay, amplification of reference gene primers was used to estimate how many nucleated cells each sample contained. To quantify the absolute abundance of each unique TCRbeta CDR3 rearrangement, sequence reads were collapsed and filtered. For each sample, productive Simpson clonality was calculated as the square root of Simpson's diversity index across productive rearrangements. The source is immuneACCESS, and TCRdb retained only in-frame sequences with V and J called. Part of the clones is not carried over; for the studies checked, unresolved V genes explain less than half of this, and the remainder is unexplained. The V and J calls and the clone size are those of that table, but D and trimming were determined from the DNA. This sample gives under 300,000 clones in total; more than 80% of them show up just once. The top ten clonotypes cover around 6% of the sample.

The CDR3 runs 15 residues from the cysteine to the phenylalanine. Just CDR3 DNA is preserved here, 45 bases in frame from base 1. CDR1 and CDR2 were assigned from the germline V gene as MGHRA and YSYEKL. V is cut by 0 bases and J by 5 bases, and the space between the germline ends is 8 bases. Whole blood was collected in K2EDTA tubes by collaborating institutions according to the institutions' own protocols. For TCRbeta analysis, collaborators shipped samples in one of three forms: frozen whole blood, isolated PBMCs, or DNA extracted from either of those sample types. The specimen was peripheral blood. The TCR sequence derives from a human donor in a cohort sampled during active COVID-19. In this chain, TRBV4-1 is recombined with TRBJ1-6, with no reliable assignment of the D segment. The CDR3 region reads CASSQDPYNNSPLHF. The nucleotide sequence is TGCGCCAGCAGCCAAGATCCCTATAATAATTCACCCCTCCACTTT.